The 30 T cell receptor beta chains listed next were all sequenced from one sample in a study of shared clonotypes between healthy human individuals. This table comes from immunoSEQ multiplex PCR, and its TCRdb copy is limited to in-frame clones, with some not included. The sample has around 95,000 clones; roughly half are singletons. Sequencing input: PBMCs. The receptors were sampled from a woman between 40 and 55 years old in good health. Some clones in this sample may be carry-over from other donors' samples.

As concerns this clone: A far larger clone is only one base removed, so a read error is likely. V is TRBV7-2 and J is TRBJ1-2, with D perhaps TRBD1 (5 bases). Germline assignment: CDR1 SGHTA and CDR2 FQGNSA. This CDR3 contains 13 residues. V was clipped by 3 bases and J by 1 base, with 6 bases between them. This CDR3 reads CASSLDNNYGYTF. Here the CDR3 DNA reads TGTGCCAGCAGCTTGGACAATAACTATGGCTACACCTTC.

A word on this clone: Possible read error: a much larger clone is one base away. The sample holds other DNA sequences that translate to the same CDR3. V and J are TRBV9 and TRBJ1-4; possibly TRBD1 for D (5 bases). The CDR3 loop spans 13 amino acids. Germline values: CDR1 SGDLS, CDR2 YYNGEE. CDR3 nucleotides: TGTGCCAGCAGCTTCGGGACCGCTGAAAAGCTGTTTTTT. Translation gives CASSFGTAEKLFF. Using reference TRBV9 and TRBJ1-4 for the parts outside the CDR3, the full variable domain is DSGVTQTPKHLITATGQRVTLRCSPRSGDLSVYWYQQSLDQGLQFLIQYYNGEERAKGNILERFSAQQFPDLHSELNLSSLELGDSALYFCASSFGTAEKLFFGSGTQLSVL.

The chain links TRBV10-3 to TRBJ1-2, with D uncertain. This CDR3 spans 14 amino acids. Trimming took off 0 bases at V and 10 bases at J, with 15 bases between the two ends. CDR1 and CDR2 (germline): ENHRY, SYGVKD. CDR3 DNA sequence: TGTGCCATCAGTGAGTCCACCGGGCCCGGGGACTACACCTTC. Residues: CAISESTGPGDYTF.

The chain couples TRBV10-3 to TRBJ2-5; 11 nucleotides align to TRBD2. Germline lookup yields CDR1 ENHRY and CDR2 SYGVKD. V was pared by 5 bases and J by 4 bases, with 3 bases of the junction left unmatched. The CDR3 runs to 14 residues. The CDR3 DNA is TGTGCCATCAGTTTAGGACTAGCGGGAGAGACCCAGTACTTC. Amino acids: CAISLGLAGETQYF.

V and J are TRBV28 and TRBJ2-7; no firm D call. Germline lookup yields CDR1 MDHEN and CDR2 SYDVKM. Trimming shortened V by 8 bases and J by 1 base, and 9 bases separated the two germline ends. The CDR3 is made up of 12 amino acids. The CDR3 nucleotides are TGTGCCAGCTCACACAGTTCCTACGAGCAGTACTTC. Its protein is CASSHSSYEQYF.

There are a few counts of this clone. The CDR3 spells CASSQDERREQFF. CDR3 DNA: TGTGCCAGCAGCCAAGATGAGCGGCGGGAGCAGTTCTTC. The rearrangement links TRBV4-2 to TRBJ2-1; D possibly corresponds to TRBD2 (5 bases). This CDR3 region has 13 residues. Germline V gene data show CDR1 as LGHNA and CDR2 as YNFKEQ. The V gene lost 0 bases and the J gene lost 10 bases, with 10 bases spanning the gap.

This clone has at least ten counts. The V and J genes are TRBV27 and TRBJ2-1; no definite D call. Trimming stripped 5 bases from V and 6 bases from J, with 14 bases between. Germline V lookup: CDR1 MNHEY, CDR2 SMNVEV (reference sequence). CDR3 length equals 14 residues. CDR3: CASSTPATPNEQFF. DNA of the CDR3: TGTGCCAGCAGTACGCCCGCGACCCCCAATGAGCAGTTCTTC.

This CDR3 reads CASSSRTGGYEQYF. CDR3 bases: TGTGCCAGCAGTTCCAGGACAGGGGGCTACGAGCAGTACTTC. V gene TRBV6-5 combines with J gene TRBJ2-5; 10 bases fit TRBD1. The J call may be mistaken, given a closer DNA end match to TRBJ2-7. The CDR3 loop spans 14 amino acids. Germline CDR1 is MNHEY and CDR2 is SVGAGI.

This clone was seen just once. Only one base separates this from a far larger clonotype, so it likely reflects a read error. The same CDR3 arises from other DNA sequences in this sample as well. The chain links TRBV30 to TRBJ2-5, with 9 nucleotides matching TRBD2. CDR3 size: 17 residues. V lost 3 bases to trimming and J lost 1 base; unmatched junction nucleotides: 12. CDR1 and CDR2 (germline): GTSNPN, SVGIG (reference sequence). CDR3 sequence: CAWSLRGLAGGQETQYF. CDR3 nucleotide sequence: TGTGCCTGGAGCCTTAGGGGACTAGCCGGAGGCCAAGAGACCCAGTACTTC.

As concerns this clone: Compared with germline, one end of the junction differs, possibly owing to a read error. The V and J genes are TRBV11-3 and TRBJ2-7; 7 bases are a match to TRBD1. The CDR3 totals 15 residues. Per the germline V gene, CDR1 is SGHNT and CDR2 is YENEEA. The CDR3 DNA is TGTGCCAGCAGCTTAGATGGGGACAGCGAGAGGGAGCAGCACTTC. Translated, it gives CASSLDGDSEREQHF.

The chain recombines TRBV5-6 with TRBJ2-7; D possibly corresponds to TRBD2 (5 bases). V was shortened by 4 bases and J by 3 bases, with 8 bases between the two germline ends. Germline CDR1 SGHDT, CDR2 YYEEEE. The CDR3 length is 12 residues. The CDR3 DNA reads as TGTGCCAGCAGCGAAACTAGCTACGAGCAGTACTTC. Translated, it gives CASSETSYEQYF.

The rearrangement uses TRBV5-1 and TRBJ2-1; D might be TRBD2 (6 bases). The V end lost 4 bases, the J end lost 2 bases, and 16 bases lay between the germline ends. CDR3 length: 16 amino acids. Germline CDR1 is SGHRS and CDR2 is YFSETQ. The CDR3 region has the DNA TGCGCCAGCAGCCGCGGAGGGCTAGGCCCCTACAATGAGCAGTTCTTC. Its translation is CASSRGGLGPYNEQFF.

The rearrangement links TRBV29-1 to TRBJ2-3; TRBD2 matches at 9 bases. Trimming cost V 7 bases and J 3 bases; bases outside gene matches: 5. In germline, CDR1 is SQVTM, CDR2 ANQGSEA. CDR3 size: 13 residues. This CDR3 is CSARTSETDTQYF. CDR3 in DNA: TGCAGCGCCCGGACTAGCGAAACAGATACGCAGTATTTT.

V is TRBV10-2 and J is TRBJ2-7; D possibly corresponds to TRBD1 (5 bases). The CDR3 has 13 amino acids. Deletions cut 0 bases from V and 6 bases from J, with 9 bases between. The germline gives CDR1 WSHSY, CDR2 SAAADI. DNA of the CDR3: TGCGCCAGCAGTGAGTCGTCGCAGGGCGAGCAGTACTTC. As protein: CASSESSQGEQYF.

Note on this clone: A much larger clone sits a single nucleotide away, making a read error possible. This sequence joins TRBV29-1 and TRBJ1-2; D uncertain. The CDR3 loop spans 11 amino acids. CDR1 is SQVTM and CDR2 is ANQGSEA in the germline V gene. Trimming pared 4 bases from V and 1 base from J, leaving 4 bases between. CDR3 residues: CSVVLNYGYTF. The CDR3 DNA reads TGCAGCGTTGTCCTTAACTATGGCTACACCTTC.

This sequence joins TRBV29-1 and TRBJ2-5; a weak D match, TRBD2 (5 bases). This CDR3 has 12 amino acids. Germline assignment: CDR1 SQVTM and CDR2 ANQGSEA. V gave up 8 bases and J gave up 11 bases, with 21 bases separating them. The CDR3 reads CSFWDIVGEQYF. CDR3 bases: TGCAGCTTTTGGGATATCGTCGGGGAGCAGTACTTC.

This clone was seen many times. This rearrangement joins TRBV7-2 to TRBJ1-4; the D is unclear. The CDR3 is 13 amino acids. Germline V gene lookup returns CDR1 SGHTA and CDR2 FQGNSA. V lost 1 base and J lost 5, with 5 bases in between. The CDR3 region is CASSLVVNEKLFF. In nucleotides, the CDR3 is TGTGCCAGCAGCTTAGTGGTCAATGAAAAACTGTTTTTT. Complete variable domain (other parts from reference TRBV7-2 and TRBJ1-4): GAGVSQSPSNKVTEKGKDVELRCDPISGHTALYWYRQSLGQGLEFLIYFQGNSAPDKSGLPSDRFSAERTGGSVSTLTIQRTQQEDSAVYLCASSLVVNEKLFFGSGTQLSVL.

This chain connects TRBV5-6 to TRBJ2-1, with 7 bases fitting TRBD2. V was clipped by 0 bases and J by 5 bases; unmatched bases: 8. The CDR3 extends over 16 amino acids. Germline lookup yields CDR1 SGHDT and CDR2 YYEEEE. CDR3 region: CASSLGAWAGDNEQFF. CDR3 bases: TGTGCCAGCAGCTTGGGAGCTTGGGCGGGAGACAATGAGCAGTTCTTC. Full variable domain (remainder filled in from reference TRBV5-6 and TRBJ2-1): DAGVTQSPTHLIKTRGQQVTLRCSPKSGHDTVSWYQQALGQGPQFIFQYYEEEERQRGNFPDRFSGHQFPNYSSELNVNALLLGDSALYLCASSLGAWAGDNEQFFGPGTRLTVL.

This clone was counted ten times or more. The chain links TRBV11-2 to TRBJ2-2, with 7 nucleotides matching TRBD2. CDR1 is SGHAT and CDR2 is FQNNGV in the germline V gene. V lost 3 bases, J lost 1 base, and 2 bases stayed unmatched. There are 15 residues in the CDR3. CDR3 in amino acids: CASSFASGNTGELFF. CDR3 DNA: TGTGCCAGCAGCTTCGCTAGCGGGAACACCGGGGAGCTGTTTTTT.

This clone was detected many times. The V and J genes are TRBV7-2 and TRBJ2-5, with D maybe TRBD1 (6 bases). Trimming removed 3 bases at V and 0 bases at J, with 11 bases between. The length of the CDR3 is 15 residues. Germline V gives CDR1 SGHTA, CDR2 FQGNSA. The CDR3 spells CASSLGAGDQETQYF. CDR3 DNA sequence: TGTGCCAGCAGCTTGGGGGCCGGGGACCAAGAGACCCAGTACTTC.

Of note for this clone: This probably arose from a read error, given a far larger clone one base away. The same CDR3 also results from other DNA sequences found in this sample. The CDR3 DNA reads TGTGCCACCAGCCCTTTTGGCGGGGCCACAGATACGCAGTATTTT. It yields the protein CATSPFGGATDTQYF. The V and J genes are TRBV15 and TRBJ2-3, with D possibly matching TRBD2 (6 bases). Germline lookup yields CDR1 LNHNV and CDR2 YYDKDF (reference sequence). The V end was cut by 5 bases, the J end by 2 bases, with 14 bases between. The CDR3 has 15 amino acids.

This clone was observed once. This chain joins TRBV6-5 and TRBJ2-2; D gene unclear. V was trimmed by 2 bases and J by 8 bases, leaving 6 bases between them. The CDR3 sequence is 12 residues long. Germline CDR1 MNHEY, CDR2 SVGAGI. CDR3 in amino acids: CASSYRLGELFF. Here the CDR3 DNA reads TGTGCCAGCAGTTACCGTTTGGGGGAGCTGTTTTTT.

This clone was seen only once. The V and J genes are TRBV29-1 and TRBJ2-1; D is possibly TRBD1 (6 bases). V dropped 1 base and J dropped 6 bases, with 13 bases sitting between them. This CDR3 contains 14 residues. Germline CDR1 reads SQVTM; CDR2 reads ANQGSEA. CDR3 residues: CSVEVSRGVNEQFF. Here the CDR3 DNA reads TGCAGCGTTGAAGTCAGCAGGGGAGTCAATGAGCAGTTCTTC.

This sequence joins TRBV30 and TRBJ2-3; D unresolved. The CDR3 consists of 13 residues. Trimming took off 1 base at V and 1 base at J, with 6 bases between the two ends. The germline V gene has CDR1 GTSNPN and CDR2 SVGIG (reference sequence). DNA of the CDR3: TGTGCCTGGAGTGCCTTCCGCACAGATACGCAGTATTTT. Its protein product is CAWSAFRTDTQYF.

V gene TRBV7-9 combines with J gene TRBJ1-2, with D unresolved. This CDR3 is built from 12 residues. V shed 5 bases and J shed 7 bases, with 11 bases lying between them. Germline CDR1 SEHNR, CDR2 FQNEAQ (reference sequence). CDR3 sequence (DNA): TGTGCCAGCAGCGCGGACGTAGGTGGCTACACCTTC. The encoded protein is CASSADVGGYTF.

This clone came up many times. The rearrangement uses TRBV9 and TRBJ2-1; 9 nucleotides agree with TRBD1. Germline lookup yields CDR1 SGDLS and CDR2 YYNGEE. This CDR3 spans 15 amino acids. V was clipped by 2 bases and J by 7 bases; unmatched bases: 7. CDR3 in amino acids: CASSVGTGSGNEQFF. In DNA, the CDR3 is TGTGCCAGCAGCGTCGGGACAGGGTCTGGGAATGAGCAGTTCTTC.

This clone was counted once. CDR3 region: CASSSARGDYGYTF. In DNA, the CDR3 is TGTGCCAGCAGCTCAGCCCGGGGGGACTATGGCTACACCTTC. This chain joins TRBV5-4 and TRBJ1-2, with a weak D call TRBD1 (5 bases). The CDR3 loop spans 14 amino acids. CDR1 is SGHNT, CDR2 YYREEE, per germline (reference sequence). V lost 3 bases, J lost 3 bases, and 12 bases lay in between.

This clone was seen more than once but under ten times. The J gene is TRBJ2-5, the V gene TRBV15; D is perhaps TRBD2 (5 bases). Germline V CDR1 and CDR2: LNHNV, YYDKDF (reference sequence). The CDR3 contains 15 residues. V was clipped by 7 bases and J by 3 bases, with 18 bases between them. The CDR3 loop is CATKRLRGWEETQYF. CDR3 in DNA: TGTGCCACCAAACGCCTCCGGGGATGGGAAGAGACCCAGTACTTC.

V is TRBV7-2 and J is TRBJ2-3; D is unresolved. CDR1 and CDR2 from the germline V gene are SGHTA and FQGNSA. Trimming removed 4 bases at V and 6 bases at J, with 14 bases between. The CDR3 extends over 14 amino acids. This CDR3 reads CASSSDPQADTQYF. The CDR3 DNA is TGTGCCAGCAGCTCGGACCCCCAGGCGGATACGCAGTATTTT.

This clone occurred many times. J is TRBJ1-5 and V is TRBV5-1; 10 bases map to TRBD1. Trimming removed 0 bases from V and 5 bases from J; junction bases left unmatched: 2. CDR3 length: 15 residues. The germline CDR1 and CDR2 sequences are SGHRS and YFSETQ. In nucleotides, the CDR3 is TGCGCCAGCAGCTTGGAGGGACAGGGGCATCAGCCCCAGCATTTT. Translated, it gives CASSLEGQGHQPQHF.